A single sample is the source of the 11 T cell receptor beta chains below, sequenced in a study of blood T cell repertoires in COVID-19 (TCRdb year 2020). The method behind the library was the immunoSEQ multiplex PCR assay. This is the immuneACCESS table as TCRdb keeps it, with only in-frame sequences that have V and J called. A part of the clones is gone; compared with another copy, unresolved V genes explain less than half, and the rest is unexplained. Recorded for this sample are roughly 290,000 clones; 70% to 90% of them occurred a single time. 3.5% to 4.5% of the sample is in the top ten clones. The source material was PBMCs or T cells enriched from blood (not recorded which). These receptor sequences come from a woman in her thirties who had recovered from COVID-19.

V and J are TRBV19 and TRBJ1-5; TRBD1 is a possible D gene (5 bases). Between the trimmed V and J ends, which lost 3 bases and 1 base, there was a span of 16 bases. The CDR3 is made up of 17 amino acids. Germline V gene data show CDR1 as LNHDA and CDR2 as SQIVND (reference sequence). CDR3 loop: CASSIGTLGPSNQPQHF. The CDR3 bases are TGTGCCAGTAGTATTGGGACTCTCGGGCCGAGCAATCAGCCCCAGCATTTT.

The chain joins TRBV12-5 to TRBJ2-3; D possibly corresponds to TRBD1 (6 bases). Germline loops: CDR1 LGHNT, CDR2 FRNRAP. V lost 6 bases, J lost 0 bases, and 16 bases lay in between. This CDR3 comprises 16 residues. Here the CDR3 DNA reads TGTGCTAGTGGCCGCGGTGACAGGATTAGCACAGATACGCAGTATTTT. Protein product: CASGRGDRISTDTQYF.

CDR3 amino acids: CASSLYSTEAFF. The CDR3 region has the DNA TGTGCCAGCAGTTTGTACAGCACTGAAGCTTTCTTT. This chain links TRBV28 with TRBJ1-1, with no clear D. V was clipped by 3 bases and J by 4 bases, with 6 bases between them. The CDR3 consists of 12 residues. Germline CDR1 MDHEN, CDR2 SYDVKM.

The J gene is TRBJ2-7, the V gene TRBV10-2, with TRBD2 matching over 12 bases. The CDR3 is 14 amino acids. The V segment lost 4 bases and the J segment 3 bases; nucleotides outside the gene matches: 1. Germline V gene lookup returns CDR1 WSHSY and CDR2 SAAADI. CDR3 region: CASSGTSGDYEQYF. The CDR3 region has the DNA TGCGCCAGCAGTGGGACTAGCGGGGACTACGAGCAGTACTTC.

The chain joins TRBV7-9 to TRBJ1-1; no firm D call. V gave up 5 bases and J gave up 8 bases, with 9 bases separating them. Germline V lookup: CDR1 SEHNR, CDR2 FQNEAQ (reference sequence). The CDR3 consists of 11 residues. CDR3 loop: CASSTRGEAFF. The CDR3 DNA is TGTGCCAGCAGCACTCGGGGAGAAGCTTTCTTT.

The V call is TRBV5-4, the J call TRBJ1-2; possibly TRBD1 for D (6 bases). The CDR3 has 13 amino acids. Germline CDR1 SGHNT, CDR2 YYREEE (reference sequence). Trimming stripped 4 bases from V and 8 bases from J, with 15 bases between. The CDR3 nucleotides read TGTGCCAGCAGCCCGCCTGACAGGTTAGGCTACACCTTC. It is translated as CASSPPDRLGYTF. Full variable domain (rest looked up from reference TRBV5-4 and TRBJ1-2): ETGVTQSPTHLIKTRGQQVTLRCSSQSGHNTVSWYQQALGQGPQFIFQYYREEENGRGNFPPRFSGLQFPNYSSELNVNALELDDSALYLCASSPPDRLGYTFGSGTRLTVV.

This clone was seen just once. This rearrangement joins TRBV19 to TRBJ1-4, with D maybe TRBD1 (6 bases). The CDR3 is made up of 16 amino acids. V shed 3 bases and J shed 8 bases, with 19 bases lying between them. CDR1 is LNHDA, CDR2 SQIVND, per germline (reference sequence). CDR3 residues: CASSMSNGGIAEKLFF. CDR3 sequence (DNA): TGTGCCAGTAGTATGAGTAATGGGGGCATCGCCGAAAAACTGTTTTTT.

This clone was observed a single time. The chain links TRBV5-1 to TRBJ2-7; no definite D call. Germline V gives CDR1 SGHRS, CDR2 YFSETQ. V was pared by 1 base and J by 1 base, with 3 bases between. The CDR3 covers 12 residues. The DNA for the CDR3 is TGCGCCAGCAGCTTGCCTTCCTACGAGCAGTACTTC. Translated: CASSLPSYEQYF.

The chain recombines TRBV11-2 with TRBJ1-3; no clear D gene. Germline CDR1 SGHAT, CDR2 FQNNGV. The length of the CDR3 is 16 residues. V lost 5 bases to trimming and J lost 4 bases, with 18 bases between them. The CDR3 DNA reads as TGTGCCAGCAGCCAACCCCGACTCCACACCGGAAACACCATATATTTT. This encodes CASSQPRLHTGNTIYF.

This sequence joins TRBV7-2 and TRBJ1-3, with D possibly matching TRBD1 (5 bases). Germline CDR1 SGHTA, CDR2 FQGNSA. Trimming shortened V by 4 bases and J by 3 bases, and 13 bases separated the two germline ends. The CDR3 spans 15 residues. In nucleotides, the CDR3 is TGTGCCAGCAGCTCCCGACAGTCACATGGAAACACCATATATTTT. Residues: CASSSRQSHGNTIYF.

The rearrangement links TRBV5-6 to TRBJ2-7, with TRBD1 identical over 10 bases. The CDR3 runs to 15 residues. V dropped 2 bases and J dropped 5; count of bases not matched to a gene: 7. From germline, CDR1 is SGHDT and CDR2 YYEEEE. This CDR3 reads CASSLGTGETNEQYF. Written as DNA, the CDR3 is TGTGCCAGCAGCTTAGGGACAGGGGAAACTAACGAGCAGTACTTC.